A single sample is the source of the 10 T cell receptor beta chains below, sequenced in a study of T-cell reconstitution after alpha-beta-depleted transplantation in children. Preparation of the TCRbeta library was carried out with unique molecular identifiers. TCRdb ran MiXCR on the PCR reads and lists one entry per CDR3 protein. The repertoire holds hundreds of thousands of distinct CDR3 sequences, with around 10% as singletons. This specimen consisted of PBMCs from the stem cell graft donor, obtained from the stem cell graft. The receptors here all came from a human donor who donated a stem cell graft to a child with acute lymphoblastic leukemia.

The chain joins TRBV9 to TRBJ2-1; TRBD2 agrees at 9 bases. Looked up from germline, CDR1 is SGDLS and CDR2 is YYNGEE. V dropped 2 bases and J dropped 6; count of bases not matched to a gene: 6. This CDR3 has 15 amino acids. CDR3 in amino acids: CASSVGGGELNEQFF. CDR3 sequence (DNA): TGTGCCAGCAGCGTTGGCGGGGGGGAACTCAATGAGCAGTTCTTC.

The sample holds a few counts of this clonotype. The chain carries TRBV3-1 and TRBJ2-6; no clear D gene. V shed 1 base and J shed 0 bases, with 7 bases lying between them. The germline V gene encodes CDR1 LGHDT and CDR2 YNNKEL (reference sequence). This CDR3 spans 16 amino acids. This CDR3 is CASSQGLGSGANVLTF. CDR3 sequence (DNA): TGTGCCAGCAGCCAAGGGTTGGGCTCTGGGGCCAACGTCCTGACTTTC.

In its sample, this clonotype was seen a few times. The J gene is TRBJ1-2, the V gene TRBV7-9; the D is unclear. The V gene lost 4 bases and the J gene lost 0 bases, with 12 bases spanning the gap. Germline assignment: CDR1 SEHNR and CDR2 FQNEAQ (reference sequence). This CDR3 has 15 amino acids. The CDR3 DNA follows: TGTGCCAGCAGCTCCTACAGAGCTGCTAACTATGGCTACACCTTC. It translates to CASSSYRAANYGYTF.

The J gene is TRBJ1-1, the V gene TRBV20-1, with TRBD1 identical over 9 bases. The trim removed 3 bases at V and 4 bases at J, leaving 3 bases unmatched. The V gene's germline CDR1 is DFQATT and CDR2 SNEGSKA (reference sequence). CDR3 length: 13 amino acids. The CDR3: CSARGTGSTEAFF. DNA for the CDR3: TGCAGTGCTAGGGGGACAGGGAGCACTGAAGCTTTCTTT.

This clonotype was seen more than once but under ten times. The chain uses TRBV7-2 and TRBJ2-7; the D is unclear. Trimming took off 4 bases at V and 0 bases at J, with 10 bases between the two ends. This CDR3 spans 14 amino acids. Germline values: CDR1 SGHTA, CDR2 FQGNSA. The CDR3 here is CASSSRTSSYEQYF. CDR3 in DNA: TGTGCCAGCAGCTCCCGCACGAGCTCCTACGAGCAGTACTTC.

This sequence joins TRBV30 and TRBJ2-6, with no clear D. In germline, CDR1 is GTSNPN, CDR2 SVGIG (reference sequence). Trimming took 5 bases from V and 0 from J, leaving 8 bases between them. This CDR3 has 14 amino acids. CDR3 sequence: CAWAPISGANVLTF. The CDR3 nucleotides are TGTGCCTGGGCACCGATCTCTGGGGCCAACGTCCTGACTTTC.

The CDR3 DNA sequence: TGCGCCAGCAGCTGGGGGGAGGAGGGCAGGAGGACTGAAGCTTTCTTT. Residues: CASSWGEEGRRTEAFF. The chain joins TRBV5-1 to TRBJ1-1, with a weak D call TRBD1 (5 bases). This CDR3 is 16 amino acids long. Trimming left V 3 bases short and J 5 bases short, with 20 bases between. CDR1 is SGHRS, CDR2 YFSETQ, per germline.

CDR3 nucleotide sequence: TGTGCCAGCAGCTTCGGACAGGGGGCGATCCTCACTGAAGCTTTCTTT. Its translation is CASSFGQGAILTEAFF. The chain has TRBV7-6 and TRBJ1-1; 11 bases align to TRBD1. This CDR3 is 16 amino acids long. Per the germline V gene, CDR1 is SGHVS and CDR2 is FNYEAQ. Unmatched junction bases numbered 7, after V lost 3 bases and J lost 4 bases.

This clonotype was seen many times. The V gene is TRBV7-9, the J gene TRBJ2-4; 8 bases match TRBD1. The CDR3 totals 16 residues. Germline trimming cut 1 base from V and 0 bases from J; bases unmatched to any gene: 2. Per the germline V gene, CDR1 is SEHNR and CDR2 is FQNEAQ (reference sequence). CDR3 coding DNA: TGTGCCAGCAGCTTAGGGACAGGGAAAGCCAAAAACATTCAGTACTTC. It yields the protein CASSLGTGKAKNIQYF.

The chain is built from TRBV29-1 and TRBJ1-2; 7 bases align to TRBD1. The CDR3 extends over 14 amino acids. Trimming took 1 base from V and 7 from J; bases not matched to a gene: 9. Per the germline V gene, CDR1 is SQVTM and CDR2 is ANQGSEA. CDR3 DNA sequence: TGCAGCGTTGAAGCACAGGGGCTCAGGTCTGGCTACACCTTC. Translation gives CSVEAQGLRSGYTF.